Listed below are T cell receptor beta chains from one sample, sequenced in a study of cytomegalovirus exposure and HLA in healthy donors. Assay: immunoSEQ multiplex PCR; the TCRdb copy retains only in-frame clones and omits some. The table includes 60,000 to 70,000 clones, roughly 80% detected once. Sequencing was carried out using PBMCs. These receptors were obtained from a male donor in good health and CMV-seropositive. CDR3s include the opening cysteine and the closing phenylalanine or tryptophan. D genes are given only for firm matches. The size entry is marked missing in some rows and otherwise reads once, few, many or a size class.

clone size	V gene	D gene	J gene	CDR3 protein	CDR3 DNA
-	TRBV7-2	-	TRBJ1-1	CASSLMGQNVFF	TGTGCCAGCAGCTTAATGGGACAAAATGTTTTCTTT
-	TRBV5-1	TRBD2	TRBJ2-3	CASSLGLAGFGTDTQYF	TGCGCCAGCAGCTTGGGACTAGCGGGGTTCGGCACAGATACGCAGTATTTT
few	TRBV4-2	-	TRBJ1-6	CASSQDLEGTGLNSPLHF	TGTGCCAGCAGCCAAGATTTGGAGGGCACGGGTTTGAATTCACCCCTCCACTTT
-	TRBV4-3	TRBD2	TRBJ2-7	CASSQDREGWGGEQYF	TGCGCCAGCAGCCAAGACAGGGAGGGGTGGGGGGGCGAGCAGTACTTC
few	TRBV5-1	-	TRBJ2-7	CASSSQASPREQYF	TGCGCCAGCAGCTCCCAGGCAAGCCCTCGGGAGCAGTACTTC
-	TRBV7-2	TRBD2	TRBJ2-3	CASSLGGLAGGTDTQYF	TGTGCCAGCAGCTTAGGGGGACTAGCGGGGGGCACAGATACGCAGTATTTT
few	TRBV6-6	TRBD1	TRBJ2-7	CATKTGVLYEQYF	TGTGCCACCAAGACAGGGGTGCTCTACGAGCAGTACTTC
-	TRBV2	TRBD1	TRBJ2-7	CASSNSPPGTGQDEQYF	TGTGCCAGCAGTAACTCACCTCCCGGGACAGGGCAAGACGAGCAGTACTTC
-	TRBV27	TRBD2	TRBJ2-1	CASSMTSGGAHEQFF	TGTGCCAGCAGTATGACTAGCGGGGGGGCACATGAGCAGTTCTTC
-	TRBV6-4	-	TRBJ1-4	CASTRTDVF	TGTGCCAGCACTCGGACAGATGTTTTC
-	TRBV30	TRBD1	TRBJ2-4	CAWSDTPGQGAFSIQYF	TGTGCCTGGAGTGATACCCCGGGACAGGGGGCGTTCAGCATTCAGTACTTC
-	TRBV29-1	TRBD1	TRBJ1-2	CSVDLTGTGGYTF	TGCAGCGTTGACCTGACCGGGACAGGTGGCTACACCTTC
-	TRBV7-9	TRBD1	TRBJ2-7	CASSPTAGTGVYEQYF	TGTGCCAGCAGCCCGACTGCCGGGACAGGTGTTTACGAGCAGTACTTC
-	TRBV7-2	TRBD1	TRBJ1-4	CASSLMGQAIREKLFF	TGTGCCAGCAGCTTAATGGGACAGGCGATAAGAGAAAAACTGTTTTTT
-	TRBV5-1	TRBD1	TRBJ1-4	CASSLEAGGFAKLFF	TGCGCCAGCAGCTTGGAGGCAGGGGGCTTCGCCAAACTGTTTTTT
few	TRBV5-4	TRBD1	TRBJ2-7	CASSLGGTGMGYEQYF	TGTGCCAGCAGCTTGGGGGGGACAGGGATGGGCTACGAGCAGTACTTC
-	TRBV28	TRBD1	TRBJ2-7	CASLGQGPTYEQYF	TGTGCCAGCCTCGGACAGGGACCGACCTACGAGCAGTACTTC
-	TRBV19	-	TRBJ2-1	CASSIGGDYNEQFF	TGTGCCAGTAGTATAGGGGGGGACTACAATGAGCAGTTCTTC
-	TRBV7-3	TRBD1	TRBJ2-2	CASSSKTGVAGELFF	TGTGCCAGCAGTTCTAAAACAGGGGTGGCCGGGGAGCTGTTTTTT
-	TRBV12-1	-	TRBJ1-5	CASSFVAQGTINSNQPQHF	-
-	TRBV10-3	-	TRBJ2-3	CAISYRSSSTDTQYF	TGTGCCATCAGCTACAGGAGCTCTAGCACAGATACGCAGTATTTT
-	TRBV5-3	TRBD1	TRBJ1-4	CARNFGGQGAPSNEKLFF	TGTGCCAGAAACTTTGGGGGACAGGGGGCTCCCTCTAATGAAAAACTGTTTTTT
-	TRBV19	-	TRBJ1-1	CASTPSPGGGETFF	TGTGCCAGTACCCCATCCCCCGGGGGTGGGGAAACTTTCTTT
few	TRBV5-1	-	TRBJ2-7	CASSSNSGPSYEQYF	TGCGCCAGCAGCTCTAATTCAGGGCCCTCCTACGAGCAGTACTTC
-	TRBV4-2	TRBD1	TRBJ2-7	CASSLLGQGAKVSYEQYF	TGTGCCAGCAGCCTCCTTGGACAGGGGGCAAAGGTGTCCTACGAGCAGTACTTC
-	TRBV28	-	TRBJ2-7	CASNHGKRKGEQYF	TGTGCCAGCAACCACGGGAAGCGGAAGGGCGAGCAGTACTTC
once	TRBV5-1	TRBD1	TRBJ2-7	CASSLAGTGYEQYF	TGCGCCAGCAGCTTGGCCGGGACAGGCTACGAGCAGTACTTC
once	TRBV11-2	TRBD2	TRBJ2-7	CASSLVRGVISYEQYF	TGTGCCAGCAGCTTAGTTCGGGGGGTTATCTCCTACGAGCAGTACTTC